Presented here are 3 T cell receptor beta chains from one specimen sequenced in a study of T cell responses to AZD1222 COVID-19 vaccine. The protocol was immunoSEQ multiplex PCR, while the TCRdb copy is restricted to in-frame clones and leaves out a portion. The table shows 100,000 to 130,000 clones, with around 90% occurring only once. Here the sequenced sample was peripheral blood, taken on day 0 of AZD1222 vaccination. These TCRs come from an adult in good health.

The gene calls are TRBV29-1 and TRBJ1-2; no definite D call. The CDR3 has 12 amino acids. From germline, CDR1 is SQVTM and CDR2 ANQGSEA. The V end was cut by 5 bases, the J end by 5 bases, with 12 bases between. CDR3 in amino acids: CSVRGGEYGYTF. For the CDR3, the DNA is TGCAGCGTTCGTGGTGGAGAGTATGGCTACACCTTC.

V gene TRBV7-8 combines with J gene TRBJ1-3; D gene uncertain. The ends were cut back, 5 bases at V and 6 bases at J, with 17 bases in the middle. CDR3 length: 15 residues. Germline V gives CDR1 SGHVS, CDR2 FQNEAQ. CDR3 region: CASSNRSALLNTIYF. For the CDR3, the DNA is TGTGCCAGCAGCAACAGATCTGCTCTGTTAAACACCATATATTTT.

The chain recombines TRBV5-4 with TRBJ2-1; 7 bases line up with TRBD2. Germline CDR1 and CDR2: SGHNT and YYREEE (reference sequence). The CDR3 length is 16 residues. V was clipped by 4 bases and J by 9 bases; unmatched bases: 16. CDR3 loop: CASSPVAQTSVAEQFF. DNA of the CDR3: TGTGCCAGCAGCCCCGTCGCCCAAACTAGCGTCGCTGAGCAGTTCTTC. Variable domain in full (rest from reference TRBV5-4 and TRBJ2-1): ETGVTQSPTHLIKTRGQQVTLRCSSQSGHNTVSWYQQALGQGPQFIFQYYREEENGRGNFPPRFSGLQFPNYSSELNVNALELDDSALYLCASSPVAQTSVAEQFFGPGTRLTVL.